This TCR beta chain was sequenced during a study of brain metastases from non-small cell lung cancer. Notes on this clone: Its antigen is unknown.

Germline V gene lookup returns CDR1 LNHDA and CDR2 SQIVND (reference sequence). V gave up 4 bases and J gave up 5 bases; unmatched junction bases: 10. The CDR3 runs 15 residues. Whole-study results and caveats: In about 60% of brain metastases, T-cell clones were expanded compared with matched primary tumors. Metastases had sparse T cells but largely shared repertoires with primaries. Compared with primary tumors, brain metastases showed less T-cell infiltration.

Sequencing was performed with immunoSEQ multiplex PCR; in TCRdb, only in-frame clones are kept and a portion is missing. The data contain around 4,800 clones, more than 70% of them seen just once; the ten biggest clones take up roughly 13%. The sequencing input was tissue from a brain metastasis. The source is a donor at least 40 years old with non-small cell lung cancer. This sequence joins TRBV19 and TRBJ2-7; 8 nucleotides match TRBD1. The CDR3 reads CASSTRTGIVDEQYF. The CDR3 coding sequence is TGTGCCAGTAGTACCCGGACAGGGATCGTCGACGAGCAGTACTTC. The complete variable domain, with remaining parts taken from reference TRBV19 and TRBJ2-7, reads DGGITQSPKYLFRKEGQNVTLSCEQNLNHDAMYWYRQDPGQGLRLIYYSQIVNDFQKGDIAEGYSVSREKKESFPLTVTSAQKNPTAFYLCASSTRTGIVDEQYFGPGTRLTVT.